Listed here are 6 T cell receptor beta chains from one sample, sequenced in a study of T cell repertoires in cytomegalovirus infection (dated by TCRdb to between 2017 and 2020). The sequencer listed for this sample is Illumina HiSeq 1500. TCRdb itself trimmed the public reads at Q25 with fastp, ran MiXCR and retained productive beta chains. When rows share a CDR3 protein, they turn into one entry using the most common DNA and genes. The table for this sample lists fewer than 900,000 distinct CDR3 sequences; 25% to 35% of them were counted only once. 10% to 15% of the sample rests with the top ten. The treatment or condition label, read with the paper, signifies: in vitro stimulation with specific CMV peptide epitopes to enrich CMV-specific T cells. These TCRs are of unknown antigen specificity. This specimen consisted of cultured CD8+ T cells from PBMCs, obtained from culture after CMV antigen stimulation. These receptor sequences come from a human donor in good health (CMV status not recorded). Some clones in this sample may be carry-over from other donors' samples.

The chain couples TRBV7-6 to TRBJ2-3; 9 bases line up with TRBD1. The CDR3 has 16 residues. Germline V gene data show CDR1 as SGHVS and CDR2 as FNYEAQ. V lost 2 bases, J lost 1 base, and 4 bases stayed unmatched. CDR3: CASSLRTGERTDTQYF. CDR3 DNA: TGTGCCAGCAGCTTACGGACAGGGGAACGCACAGATACGCAGTATTTT.

CDR3 DNA sequence: TGTGCCAGCAGCCCCAGCTGGCTAGCCTCCTACGAGCAGTACTTC. It codes for CASSPSWLASYEQYF. The gene calls are TRBV11-2 and TRBJ2-7; D perhaps matches TRBD2 (5 bases). The germline gives CDR1 SGHAT, CDR2 FQNNGV. V dropped 5 bases and J dropped 0 bases, with 14 bases sitting between them. The CDR3 totals 15 residues. The variable domain in full, with the rest retrieved from reference TRBV11-2 and TRBJ2-7, is EAGVAQSPRYKIIEKRQSVAFWCNPISGHATLYWYQQILGQGPKLLIQFQNNGVVDDSQLPKDRFSAERLKGVDSTLKIQPAKLEDSAVYLCASSPSWLASYEQYFGPGTRLTVT.

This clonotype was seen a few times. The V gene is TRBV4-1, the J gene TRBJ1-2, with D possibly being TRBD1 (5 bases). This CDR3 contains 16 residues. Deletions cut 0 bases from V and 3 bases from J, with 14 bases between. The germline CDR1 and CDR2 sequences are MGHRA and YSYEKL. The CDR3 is CASSQDRRGRDYGYTF. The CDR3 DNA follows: TGCGCCAGCAGCCAAGATCGCCGGGGCCGAGACTATGGCTACACCTTC.

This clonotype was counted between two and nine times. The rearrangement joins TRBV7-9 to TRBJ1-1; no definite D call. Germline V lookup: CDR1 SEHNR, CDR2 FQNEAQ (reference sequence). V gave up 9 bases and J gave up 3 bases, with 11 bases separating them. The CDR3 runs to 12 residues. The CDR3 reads CASEGPDTEAFF. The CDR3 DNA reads TGTGCCAGTGAAGGGCCCGACACTGAAGCTTTCTTT.

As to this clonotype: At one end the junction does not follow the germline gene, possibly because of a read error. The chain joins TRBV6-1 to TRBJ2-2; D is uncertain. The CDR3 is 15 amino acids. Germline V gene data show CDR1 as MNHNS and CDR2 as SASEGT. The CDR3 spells CARSMGEGRTGELFF. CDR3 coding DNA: TGTGCCCGCAGTATGGGTGAAGGGCGCACCGGGGAGCTGTTTTTT.

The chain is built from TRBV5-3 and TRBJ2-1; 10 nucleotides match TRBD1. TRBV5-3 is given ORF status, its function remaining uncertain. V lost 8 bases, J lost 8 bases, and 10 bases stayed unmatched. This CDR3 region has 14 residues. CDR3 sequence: CASSAGTGVDEQFF. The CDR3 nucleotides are TGTGCCAGCAGCGCCGGGACAGGGGTGGATGAGCAGTTCTTC.